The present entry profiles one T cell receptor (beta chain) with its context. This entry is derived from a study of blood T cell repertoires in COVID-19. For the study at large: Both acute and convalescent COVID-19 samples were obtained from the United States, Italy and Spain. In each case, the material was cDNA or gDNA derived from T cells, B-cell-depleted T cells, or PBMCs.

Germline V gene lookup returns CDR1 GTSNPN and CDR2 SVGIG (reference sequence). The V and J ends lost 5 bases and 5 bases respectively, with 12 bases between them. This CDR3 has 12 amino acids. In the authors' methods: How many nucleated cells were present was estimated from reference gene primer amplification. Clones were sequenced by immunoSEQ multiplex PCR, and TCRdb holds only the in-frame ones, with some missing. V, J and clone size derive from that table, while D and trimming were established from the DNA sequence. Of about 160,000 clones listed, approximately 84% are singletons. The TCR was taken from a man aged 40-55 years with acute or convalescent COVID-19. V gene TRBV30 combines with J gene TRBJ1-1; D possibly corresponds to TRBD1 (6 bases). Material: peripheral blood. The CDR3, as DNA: TGTGCCTGGCCCGAGGGGGAAACTGAAGCTTTCTTT. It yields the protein CAWPEGETEAFF.